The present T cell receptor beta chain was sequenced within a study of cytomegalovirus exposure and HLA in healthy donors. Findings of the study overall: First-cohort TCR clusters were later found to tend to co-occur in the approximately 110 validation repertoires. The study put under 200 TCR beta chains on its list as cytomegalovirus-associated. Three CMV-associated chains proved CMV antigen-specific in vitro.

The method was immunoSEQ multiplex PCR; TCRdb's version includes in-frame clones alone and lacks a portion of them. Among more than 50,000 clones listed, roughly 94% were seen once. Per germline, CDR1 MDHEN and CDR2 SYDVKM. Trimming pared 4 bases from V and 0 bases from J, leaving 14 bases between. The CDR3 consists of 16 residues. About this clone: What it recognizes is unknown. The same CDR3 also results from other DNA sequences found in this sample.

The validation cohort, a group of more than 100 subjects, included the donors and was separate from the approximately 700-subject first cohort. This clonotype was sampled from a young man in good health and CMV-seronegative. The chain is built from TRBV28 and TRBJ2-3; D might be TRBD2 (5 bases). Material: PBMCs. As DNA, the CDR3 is TGTGCCAGCAGTTCTAGGCGGGCCTCTAGCACAGATACGCAGTATTTT. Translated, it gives CASSSRRASSTDTQYF. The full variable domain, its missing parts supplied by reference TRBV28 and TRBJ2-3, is DVKVTQSSRYLVKRTGEKVFLECVQDMDHENMFWYRQDPGLGLRLIYFSYDVKMKEKGDIPEGYSVSREKKERFSLILESASTNQTSMYLCASSSRRASSTDTQYFGPGTRLTVL.